The TCR beta chain described here comes from a study of blood T cells in healthy people across ages. PCR was performed a second time for about 7 to 11 cycles using a sample-barcoded 5' primer and a J-beta primer mix. A template-switch adaptor containing 12 random nucleotides labeled each cDNA molecule. Via MiXCR, TCRdb re-called the 5' RACE reads, giving one row per CDR3 protein. The table lists roughly 1.5 million distinct CDR3 sequences, 42% of them singletons. This clonotype was seen a handful of times. Its antigen remains unidentified. General study results and limits: When one million T cells were used, diversity estimates were thought to be underestimates. Compared with aged donors, long-lived donors showed fewer expanded clones, suggesting selection. Per-million-T-cell TCR beta diversity fell roughly linearly with age.

Source material: blood. This receptor was taken from a woman under 30 in good health.

CDR3 sequence: CASRHTSGTSGDTDTQYF. Written as DNA, the CDR3 is TGTGCCAGCAGGCATACCTCAGGGACTAGCGGAGACACAGATACGCAGTATTTT. The chain joins TRBV7-2 to TRBJ2-3; 11 bases agree with TRBD2. The ends lost 6 bases at V and 2 bases at J; junction bases unmatched: 13. Germline lookup yields CDR1 SGHTA and CDR2 FQGNSA. The CDR3 runs 18 residues.